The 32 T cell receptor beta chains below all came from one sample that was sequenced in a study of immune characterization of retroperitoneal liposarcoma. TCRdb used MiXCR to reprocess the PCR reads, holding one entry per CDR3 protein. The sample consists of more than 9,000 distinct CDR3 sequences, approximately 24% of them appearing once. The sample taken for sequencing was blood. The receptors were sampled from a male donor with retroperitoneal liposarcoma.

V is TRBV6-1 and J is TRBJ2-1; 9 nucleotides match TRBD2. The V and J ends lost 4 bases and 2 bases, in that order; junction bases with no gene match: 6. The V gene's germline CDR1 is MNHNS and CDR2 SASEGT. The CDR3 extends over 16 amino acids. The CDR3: CASSGASGAPYNEQFF. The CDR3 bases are TGTGCCAGCAGTGGGGCTAGCGGGGCTCCCTACAATGAGCAGTTCTTC.

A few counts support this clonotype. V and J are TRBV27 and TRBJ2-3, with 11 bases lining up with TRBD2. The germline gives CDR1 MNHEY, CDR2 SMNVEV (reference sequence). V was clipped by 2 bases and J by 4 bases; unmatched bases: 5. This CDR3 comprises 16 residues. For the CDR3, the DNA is TGTGCCAGCAGTTTACTTAGCGGGGGGGCTTCAGATACGCAGTATTTT. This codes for CASSLLSGGASDTQYF.

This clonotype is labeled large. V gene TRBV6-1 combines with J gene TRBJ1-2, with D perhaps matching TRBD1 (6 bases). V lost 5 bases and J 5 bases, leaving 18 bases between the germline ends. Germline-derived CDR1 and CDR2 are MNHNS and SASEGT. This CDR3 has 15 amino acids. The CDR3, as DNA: TGTGCCAGCAGTCCTCCCGGGGGCGGCGGATATGGCTACACCTTC. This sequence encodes CASSPPGGGGYGYTF.

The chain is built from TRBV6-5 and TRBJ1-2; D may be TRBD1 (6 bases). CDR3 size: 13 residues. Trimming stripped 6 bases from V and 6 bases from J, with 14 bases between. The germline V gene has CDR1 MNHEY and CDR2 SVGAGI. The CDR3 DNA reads TGTGCCAGCAGAACAGGGTATGCGGATGGCTACACCTTC. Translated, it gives CASRTGYADGYTF.

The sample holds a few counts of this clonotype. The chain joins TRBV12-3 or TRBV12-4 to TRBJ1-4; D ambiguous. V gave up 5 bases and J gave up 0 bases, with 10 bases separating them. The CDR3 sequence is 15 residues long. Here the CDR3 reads CASSPGGATNEKLFF. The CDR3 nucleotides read TGTGCCAGCAGTCCGGGTGGGGCAACTAATGAAAAACTGTTTTTT.

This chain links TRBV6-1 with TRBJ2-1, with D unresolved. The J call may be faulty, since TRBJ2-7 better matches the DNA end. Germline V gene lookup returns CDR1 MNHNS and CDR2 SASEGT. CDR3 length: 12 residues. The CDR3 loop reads CASVRIGYEQYF. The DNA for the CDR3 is TGTGCCAGCGTCAGGATCGGGTACGAGCAGTACTTC.

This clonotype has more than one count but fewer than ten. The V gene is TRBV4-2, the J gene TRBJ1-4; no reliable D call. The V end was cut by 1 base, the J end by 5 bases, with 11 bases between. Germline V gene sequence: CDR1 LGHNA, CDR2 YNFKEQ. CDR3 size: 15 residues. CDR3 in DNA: TGTGCCAGCAGCCAAGTATCAGGCCCGAATGAAAAACTGTTTTTT. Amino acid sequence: CASSQVSGPNEKLFF.

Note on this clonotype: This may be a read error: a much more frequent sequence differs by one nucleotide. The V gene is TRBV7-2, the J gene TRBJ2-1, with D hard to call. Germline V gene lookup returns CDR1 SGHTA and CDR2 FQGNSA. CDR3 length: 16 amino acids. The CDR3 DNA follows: TGTGCCAGCAGATCGGCGGCTACCAGCTCCTACAATGAGCAGCTCTTC. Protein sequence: CASRSAATSSYNEQLF.

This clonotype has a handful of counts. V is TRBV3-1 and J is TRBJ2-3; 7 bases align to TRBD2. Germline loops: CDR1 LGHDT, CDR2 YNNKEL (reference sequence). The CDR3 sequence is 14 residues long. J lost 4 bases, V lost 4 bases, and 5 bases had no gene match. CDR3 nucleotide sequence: TGTGCCAGCAGCCGCTGGGACTACTCAGATACGCAGTATTTT. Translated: CASSRWDYSDTQYF.

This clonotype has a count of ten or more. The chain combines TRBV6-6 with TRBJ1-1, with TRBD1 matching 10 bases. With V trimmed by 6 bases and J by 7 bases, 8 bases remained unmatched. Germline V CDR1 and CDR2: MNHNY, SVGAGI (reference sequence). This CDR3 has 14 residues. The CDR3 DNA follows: TGTGCCAGCAGAAAGGGACAGGGGAGCGGTGAAGCTTTCTTT. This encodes CASRKGQGSGEAFF.

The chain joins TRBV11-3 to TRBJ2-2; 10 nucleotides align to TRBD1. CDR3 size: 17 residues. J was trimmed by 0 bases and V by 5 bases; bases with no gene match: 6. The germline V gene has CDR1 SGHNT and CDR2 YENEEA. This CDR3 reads CASSPRDRGSNTGELFF. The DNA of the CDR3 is TGTGCCAGCAGCCCCCGGGACAGGGGCTCGAACACCGGGGAGCTGTTTTTT.

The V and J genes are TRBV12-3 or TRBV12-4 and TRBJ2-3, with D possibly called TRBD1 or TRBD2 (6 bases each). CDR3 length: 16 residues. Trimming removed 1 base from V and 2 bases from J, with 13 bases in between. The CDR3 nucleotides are TGTGCCAGCAGTTTAGAGGGGGGTTCTAACACAGATACGCAGTATTTT. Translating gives CASSLEGGSNTDTQYF.

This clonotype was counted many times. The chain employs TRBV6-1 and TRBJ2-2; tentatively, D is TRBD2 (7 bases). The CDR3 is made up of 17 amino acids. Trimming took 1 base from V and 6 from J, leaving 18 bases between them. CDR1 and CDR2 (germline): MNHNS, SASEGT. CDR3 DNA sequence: TGTGCCAGCAGTGAAGGATGGGGGGGGGGCCGTCCCGGGGAGCTGTTTTTT. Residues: CASSEGWGGGRPGELFF.

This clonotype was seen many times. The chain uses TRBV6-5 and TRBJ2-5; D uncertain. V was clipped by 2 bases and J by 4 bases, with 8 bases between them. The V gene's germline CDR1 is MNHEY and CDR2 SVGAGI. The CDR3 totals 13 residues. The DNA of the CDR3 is TGTGCCAGCAGTTACGCTATCGGAGAGACCCAGTACTTC. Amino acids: CASSYAIGETQYF.

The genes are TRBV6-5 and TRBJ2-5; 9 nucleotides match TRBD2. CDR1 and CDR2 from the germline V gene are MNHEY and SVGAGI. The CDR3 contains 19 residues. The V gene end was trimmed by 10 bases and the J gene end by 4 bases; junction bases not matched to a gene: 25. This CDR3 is CATNTSRCGGGQTGETQYF. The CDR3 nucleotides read TGTGCCACCAATACCTCTCGGTGCGGGGGGGGCCAGACAGGAGAGACCCAGTACTTC.

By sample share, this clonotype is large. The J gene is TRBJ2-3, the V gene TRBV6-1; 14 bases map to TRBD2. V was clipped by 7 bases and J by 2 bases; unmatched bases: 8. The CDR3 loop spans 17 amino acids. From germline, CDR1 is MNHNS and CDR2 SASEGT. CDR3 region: CASNAGLAGAHTDTQYF. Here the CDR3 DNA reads TGTGCCAGCAACGCGGGACTAGCGGGGGCCCACACAGATACGCAGTATTTT.

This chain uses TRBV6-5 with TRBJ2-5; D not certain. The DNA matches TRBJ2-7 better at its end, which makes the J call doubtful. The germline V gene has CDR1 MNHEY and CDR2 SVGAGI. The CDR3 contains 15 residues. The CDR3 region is CASSPLGSRSYEQYV. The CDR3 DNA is TGTGCCAGCAGCCCTCTGGGTTCCAGATCCTACGAGCAGTACGTC.

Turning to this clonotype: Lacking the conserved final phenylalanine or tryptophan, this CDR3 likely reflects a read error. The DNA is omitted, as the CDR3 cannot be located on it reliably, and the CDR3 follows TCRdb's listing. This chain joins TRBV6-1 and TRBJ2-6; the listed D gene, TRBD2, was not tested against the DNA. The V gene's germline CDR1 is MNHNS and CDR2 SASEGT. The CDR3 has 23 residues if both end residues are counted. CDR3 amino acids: CASTPPPLSRAGVGAGETQYFGP.

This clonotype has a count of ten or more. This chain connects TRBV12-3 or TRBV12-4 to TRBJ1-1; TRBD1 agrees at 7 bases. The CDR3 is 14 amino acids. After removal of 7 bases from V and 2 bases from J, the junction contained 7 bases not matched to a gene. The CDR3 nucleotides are TGTGCCAGCAACGTGGGACAGAGAAACACTGAAGCTTTCTTT. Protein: CASNVGQRNTEAFF.

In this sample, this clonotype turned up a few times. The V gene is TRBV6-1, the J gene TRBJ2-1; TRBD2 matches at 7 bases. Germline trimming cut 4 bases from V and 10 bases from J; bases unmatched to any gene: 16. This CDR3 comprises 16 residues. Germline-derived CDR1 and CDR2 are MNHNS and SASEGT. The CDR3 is CASSAIAGGRRGEQFF. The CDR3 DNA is TGTGCCAGCAGTGCTATAGCGGGTGGGAGACGGGGCGAGCAGTTCTTC.

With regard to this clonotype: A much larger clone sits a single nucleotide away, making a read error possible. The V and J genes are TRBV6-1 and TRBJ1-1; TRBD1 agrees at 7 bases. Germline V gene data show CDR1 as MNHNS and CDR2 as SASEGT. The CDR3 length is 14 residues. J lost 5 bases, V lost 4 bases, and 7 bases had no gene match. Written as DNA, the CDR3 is TGTGCCAGCAGTGCAGGGGGGTGGATAACTGAAGCTTTCTTT. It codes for CASSAGGWITEAFF.

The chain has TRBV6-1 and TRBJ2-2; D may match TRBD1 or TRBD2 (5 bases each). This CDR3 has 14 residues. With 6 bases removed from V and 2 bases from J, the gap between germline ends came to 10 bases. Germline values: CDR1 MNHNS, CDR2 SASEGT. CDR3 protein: CASRSGHNTGELFF. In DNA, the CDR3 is TGTGCCAGCAGAAGCGGACATAACACCGGGGAGCTGTTTTTT.

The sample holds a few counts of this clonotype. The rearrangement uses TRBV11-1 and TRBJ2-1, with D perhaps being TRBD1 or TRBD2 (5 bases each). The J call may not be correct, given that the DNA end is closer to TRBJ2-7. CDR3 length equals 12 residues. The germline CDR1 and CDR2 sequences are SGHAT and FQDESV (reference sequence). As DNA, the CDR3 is TGTGCCAGCAACCAGGACGGGGCAGAGCAGTACTTC. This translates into CASNQDGAEQYF.

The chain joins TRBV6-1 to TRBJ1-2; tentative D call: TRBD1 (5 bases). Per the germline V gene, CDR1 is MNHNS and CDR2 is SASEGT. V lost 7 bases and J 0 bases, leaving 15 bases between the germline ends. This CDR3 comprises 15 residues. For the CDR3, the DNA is TGTGCCAGCAATCTCGTTGACAGACCTAACTATGGCTACACCTTC. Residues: CASNLVDRPNYGYTF.

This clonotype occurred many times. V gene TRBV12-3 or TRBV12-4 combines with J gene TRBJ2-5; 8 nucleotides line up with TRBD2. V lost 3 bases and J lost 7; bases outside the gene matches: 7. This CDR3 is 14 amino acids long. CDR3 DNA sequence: TGTGCCAGCAGTTTCAGGGCGGGGGGAGGGACCCAGTACTTC. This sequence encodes CASSFRAGGGTQYF.

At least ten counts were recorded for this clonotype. DNA for the CDR3: TGTGCCAGCAGTTTAGGAGGGCCCTCCCCGCAGTTCTTC. Translation gives CASSLGGPSPQFF. This chain uses TRBV12-3 or TRBV12-4 with TRBJ2-1, with D perhaps matching TRBD2 (5 bases). V was shortened by 1 base and J by 12 bases, with 13 bases between the two germline ends. The CDR3 has 13 amino acids.

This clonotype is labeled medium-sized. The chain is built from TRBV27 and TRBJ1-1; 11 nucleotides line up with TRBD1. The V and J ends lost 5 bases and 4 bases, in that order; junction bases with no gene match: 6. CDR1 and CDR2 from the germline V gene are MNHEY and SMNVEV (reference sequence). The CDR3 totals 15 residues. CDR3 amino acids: CASSPGTGGGTEAFF. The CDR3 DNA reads TGTGCCAGCAGTCCCGGGACAGGGGGTGGCACTGAAGCTTTCTTT.

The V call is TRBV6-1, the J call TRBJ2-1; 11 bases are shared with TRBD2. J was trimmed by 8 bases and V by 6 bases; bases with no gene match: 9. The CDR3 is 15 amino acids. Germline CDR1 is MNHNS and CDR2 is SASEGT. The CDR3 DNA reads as TGTGCCAGCAGCCTACTAGCGGGAGCTCTCCATGAGCAGTTCTTC. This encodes CASSLLAGALHEQFF.

The CDR3 protein is CSVDRDNEQFF. CDR3 DNA: TGCAGCGTCGACAGGGACAATGAGCAGTTCTTC. The rearrangement links TRBV29-1 to TRBJ2-1; 7 bases match TRBD1. Germline-derived CDR1 and CDR2 are SQVTM and ANQGSEA. The CDR3 is 11 residues long. J gave up 5 bases and V 6 bases, and 1 base lay outside the gene matches.

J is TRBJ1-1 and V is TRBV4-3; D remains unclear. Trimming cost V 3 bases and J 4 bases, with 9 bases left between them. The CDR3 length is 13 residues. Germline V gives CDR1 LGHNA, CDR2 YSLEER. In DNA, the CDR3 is TGCGCCAGCAGCCAGGGCGGTAGCACTGAAGCTTTCTTT. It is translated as CASSQGGSTEAFF.

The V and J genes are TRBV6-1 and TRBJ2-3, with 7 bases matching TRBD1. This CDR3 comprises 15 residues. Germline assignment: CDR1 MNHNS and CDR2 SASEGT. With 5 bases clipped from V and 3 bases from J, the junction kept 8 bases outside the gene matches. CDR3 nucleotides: TGTGCCAGCAGTACTGACAGGGTGAGGACAGATACGCAGTATTTT. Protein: CASSTDRVRTDTQYF.

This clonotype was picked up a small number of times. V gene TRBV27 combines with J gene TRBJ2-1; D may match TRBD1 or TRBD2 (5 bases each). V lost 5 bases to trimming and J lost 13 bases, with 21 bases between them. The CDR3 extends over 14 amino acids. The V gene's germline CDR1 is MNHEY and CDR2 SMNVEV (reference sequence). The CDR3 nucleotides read TGTGCCAGCAGTCCCCGGGACGGGGAAGAGACCCAGTTCTTC. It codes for CASSPRDGEETQFF.